This T cell receptor beta chain was recorded in a study of blood T cells in healthy people across ages. CDR1 and CDR2 from the germline V gene are SNHLY and FYNNEI. This CDR3 has 14 amino acids. V was cut by 1 base and J by 0 bases, with 7 bases left in between. Points on this clonotype: The antigen remains undetermined.

Next came a second PCR, run for about 6 to 11 cycles, which used a sample-barcoded 5' primer along with a J-beta primer mix. Per sample, CDR3-containing paired-end reads numbered at least 2.5 million. TCRdb reprocessed the 5' RACE reads via MiXCR and lists one record per CDR3 protein. This repertoire shows about 1.4 million distinct CDR3 sequences, approximately 60% found once; its top ten account for 5% to 7%. Study results and caveats: Expanded clonotype shifts may have been confounded, as the donors had an unknown CMV status. Among T cells, TCR beta diversity per million cells dropped roughly linearly as age rose.

The chain employs TRBV2 and TRBJ2-7; D is undetermined. What was sequenced was blood. This receptor was obtained from a man aged 18 to 30 in good health. The CDR3: CASSEVPSSYEQYF. The CDR3 coding sequence is TGTGCCAGCAGTGAAGTGCCTAGCTCCTACGAGCAGTACTTC.